The present entry profiles one TCR beta chain with its context. Its antigen is as yet unknown. This sample is drawn from a study of identical twins. Broader study findings: Abundant beta clonotypes from cord blood had fewer insertions, unlike memory repertoires, which showed none. Invariant MAIT and iNKT cells could partly confound zero-insertion analyses.

The germline gives CDR1 SGHTA, CDR2 FQGNSA. This CDR3 is built from 15 residues. The V end lost 4 bases, the J end lost 7 bases, and 19 bases lay between the germline ends. Unique molecular identifiers were present on the cDNA, which also gained a universal primer site by template switching. Each CDR3 protein is one row after TCRdb ran MiXCR on the 5' RACE reads. Of some 240,000 distinct CDR3 sequences in the sample, approximately 10% were seen once. The source material was memory T cells sorted from blood. This rearrangement joins TRBV7-2 to TRBJ1-1; maybe TRBD1 (6 bases). The source of this sequence is a man aged 50 to 59 in good health. As DNA, the CDR3 is TGTGCCAGCAGCTCCCTACAGGGCCTCGGGGGTGAAGCTTTCTTT. It is translated as CASSSLQGLGGEAFF.